Listed here are 23 T cell receptor beta chains from one sample, sequenced in a study of metastatic and nonmetastatic thyroid tumors. TCRdb re-processed the PCR reads through MiXCR. The profile shows under 20,000 clones, about 23% of them singletons. Patients were all untreated before their thyroid surgery. The sequenced material came from blood. The receptors come from a male donor with papillary thyroid cancer or a benign thyroid nodule (not recorded which). Some clones in this sample may be carry-over from other donors' samples.

A few counts support this clone. The rearrangement uses TRBV28 and TRBJ2-2; 9 positions agree with TRBD2. Unmatched junction bases numbered 9, after V lost 3 bases and J lost 7 bases. This CDR3 has 16 residues. CDR1 MDHEN and CDR2 SYDVKM come from the germline V gene. In nucleotides, the CDR3 is TGTGCCAGCAGTTTTGGCGGGAGGGCCTCTGGCGGGGAGCTGTTTTTT. This gives the protein CASSFGGRASGGELFF. Drawing the rest from reference TRBV28 and TRBJ2-2, the complete variable domain is DVKVTQSSRYLVKRTGEKVFLECVQDMDHENMFWYRQDPGLGLRLIYFSYDVKMKEKGDIPEGYSVSREKKERFSLILESASTNQTSMYLCASSFGGRASGGELFFGEGSRLTVL.

This clone was detected many times. The rearrangement joins TRBV10-3 to TRBJ1-5; the match to TRBD1 covers 7 bases. The length of the CDR3 is 14 residues. V shed 4 bases and J 6 bases; nucleotides not matched to a gene: 6. Germline V gene lookup returns CDR1 ENHRY and CDR2 SYGVKD. The CDR3 sequence is CAISGQGDVQPQHF. As DNA, the CDR3 is TGTGCCATCAGTGGGCAGGGGGACGTTCAGCCCCAGCATTTT.

The sample holds many counts of this clone. The chain links TRBV27 to TRBJ2-3, with TRBD2 matching over 14 bases. The CDR3 has 19 amino acids. The germline gives CDR1 MNHEY, CDR2 SMNVEV (reference sequence). Trimming cost V 3 bases and J 6 bases; bases outside gene matches: 14. The CDR3 here is CASSFLWPTSGRAGDTQYF. The CDR3 nucleotides are TGTGCCAGCAGTTTCCTCTGGCCGACTAGCGGGAGGGCCGGGGATACGCAGTATTTT.

This clone was detected many times. This chain uses TRBV6-1 with TRBJ2-1, with D possibly matching TRBD1 (5 bases). The CDR3 totals 13 residues. Trimming left V 8 bases short and J 4 bases short, with 12 bases between. Germline CDR1 MNHNS, CDR2 SASEGT. This CDR3 is CASGWGSYNEQFF. DNA of the CDR3: TGTGCCAGCGGCTGGGGCAGTTACAATGAGCAGTTCTTC.

This clone came up many times. The chain recombines TRBV9 with TRBJ2-3; 10 bases match TRBD2. The V segment lost 4 bases and the J segment 2 bases; nucleotides outside the gene matches: 7. This CDR3 region has 16 residues. Germline CDR1 reads SGDLS; CDR2 reads YYNGEE. The CDR3 sequence is CASSHTSGDITDTQYF. CDR3 in DNA: TGTGCCAGCAGCCACACTAGCGGGGACATCACAGATACGCAGTATTTT.

This clone rates as medium-sized. For the CDR3, the DNA is TGTGCCAGCAGCTTAGAATGGGGAGCGCCGTGGACCTTC. It yields the protein CASSLEWGAPWTF. The chain has TRBV11-2 and TRBJ1-2; no clear D gene. The CDR3 consists of 13 residues. Germline CDR1 and CDR2: SGHAT and FQNNGV. V was clipped by 0 bases and J by 14 bases, with 16 bases between them. Together with reference TRBV11-2 and TRBJ1-2, the CDR3 gives the full variable domain: EAGVAQSPRYKIIEKRQSVAFWCNPISGHATLYWYQQILGQGPKLLIQFQNNGVVDDSQLPKDRFSAERLKGVDSTLKIQPAKLEDSAVYLCASSLEWGAPWTFGSGTRLTVV.

This clone appeared a few times. V is TRBV6-1 and J is TRBJ1-6; D is uncertain. Trimming shortened V by 6 bases and J by 5 bases, and 8 bases separated the two germline ends. Germline V gene data show CDR1 as MNHNS and CDR2 as SASEGT. CDR3 length: 13 amino acids. Written as DNA, the CDR3 is TGTGCCAGCAGGGGTCCAAATAATTCACCCCTCCACTTT. This codes for CASRGPNNSPLHF.

The sample holds many counts of this clone. This same CDR3 is encoded by further DNA sequences in the sample. The chain recombines TRBV3-1 with TRBJ1-1; D is possibly TRBD1 (6 bases). This CDR3 contains 13 residues. V was clipped by 1 base and J by 9 bases, with 12 bases between them. Germline assignment: CDR1 LGHDT and CDR2 YNNKEL (reference sequence). The CDR3: CASSQGQAGKAFF. Here the CDR3 DNA reads TGTGCCAGCAGCCAAGGACAGGCTGGCAAAGCTTTCTTT.

This clone was seen ten or more times. V is TRBV5-1 and J is TRBJ2-3; D may be TRBD1 or TRBD2 (5 bases each). V was clipped by 6 bases and J by 4 bases, with 15 bases between them. Germline V gives CDR1 SGHRS, CDR2 YFSETQ. The CDR3 has 14 amino acids. The CDR3 spells CASNTRGSADTQYF. The CDR3 DNA reads TGCGCCAGCAACACTAGGGGTTCCGCAGATACGCAGTATTTT.

By proportion, this clone is medium-sized. The gene calls are TRBV18 and TRBJ1-2; TRBD1 might be the D (5 bases). V was trimmed by 2 bases and J by 4 bases, leaving 11 bases between them. There are 14 residues in the CDR3. The V gene's germline CDR1 is KGHSH and CDR2 LQKENI. The CDR3 is CASSPEGSPYGYTF. The CDR3 DNA reads as TGTGCCAGCTCACCAGAGGGGTCCCCCTATGGCTACACCTTC.

By proportion, this clone is medium-sized (0.01 to 0.1%). This chain joins TRBV6-1 and TRBJ2-2; TRBD2 matches at 10 bases. Losses at the gene ends were 3 bases for V and 4 bases for J; bases not matched to a gene: 2. CDR3 length: 15 amino acids. Per the germline V gene, CDR1 is MNHNS and CDR2 is SASEGT. Here the CDR3 DNA reads TGTGCCAGCAGTGAGTTAGCGGGAGGCACCGGGGAGCTGTTTTTT. This sequence encodes CASSELAGGTGELFF.

The gene calls are TRBV19 and TRBJ1-5; D not resolved. The CDR3 runs 12 residues. Trimming shortened V by 2 bases and J by 6 bases, and 5 bases separated the two germline ends. Germline CDR1 is LNHDA and CDR2 is SQIVND (reference sequence). DNA for the CDR3: TGTGCCAGTAGTATACTGACTCAGCCCCAGCATTTT. As protein: CASSILTQPQHF.

This clone was seen many times. This chain uses TRBV6-2 or TRBV6-3 with TRBJ1-5; tentative D call: TRBD1 (6 bases). Germline loops: CDR1 MNHEY, CDR2 SVGEGT. Trimming shortened V by 4 bases and J by 1 base, and 17 bases separated the two germline ends. CDR3 length: 17 amino acids. In DNA, the CDR3 is TGTGCCAGCAGTTCTGTACCTACAGGGTCGAGCAATCAGCCCCAGCATTTT. This sequence encodes CASSSVPTGSSNQPQHF.

This clone is medium-sized (0.01 to 0.1%) within its sample. The J gene is TRBJ1-1, the V gene TRBV5-1; TRBD1 matches 8 bases. The CDR3 is made up of 14 amino acids. V lost 1 base, J lost 6 bases, and 5 bases stayed unmatched. CDR1 and CDR2 from the germline V gene are SGHRS and YFSETQ. CDR3 DNA sequence: TGCGCCAGCAGCTTGTTGACAGGGGTGTCTGAAGCTTTCTTT. Its translation is CASSLLTGVSEAFF.

This clone was counted many times. The chain uses TRBV5-1 and TRBJ2-3; maybe TRBD1 (7 bases). Germline V gives CDR1 SGHRS, CDR2 YFSETQ. The V end was cut by 4 bases, the J end by 2 bases, with 14 bases between. CDR3 length equals 15 residues. This CDR3 is CASSVTGDFTDTQYF. CDR3 nucleotide sequence: TGCGCCAGCAGCGTCACAGGGGACTTCACAGATACGCAGTATTTT.

The genes are TRBV5-1 and TRBJ2-1; D might be TRBD2 (6 bases). The germline gives CDR1 SGHRS, CDR2 YFSETQ. V shed 0 bases and J shed 8 bases, with 15 bases lying between them. The CDR3 is 15 residues long. Here the CDR3 DNA reads TGCGCCAGCAGCTTGGGAGCAGAGGGAGGTTATGAGCAGTTCTTC. This encodes CASSLGAEGGYEQFF.

The genes are TRBV12-3 or TRBV12-4 and TRBJ2-5; 9 bases line up with TRBD1. The CDR3 totals 13 residues. The V gene end was trimmed by 5 bases and the J gene end by 5 bases; junction bases not matched to a gene: 3. CDR3 in amino acids: CASSGQGWETQYF. The CDR3 nucleotides read TGTGCCAGCAGTGGACAGGGGTGGGAGACCCAGTACTTC.

This clone was observed many times. The genes are TRBV3-2 and TRBJ1-6. TRBV3-2 is a pseudogene segment. CDR3 length: 14 residues. CDR3 coding DNA: TGTGCCAGCAGCCAAGAGACTGGCAATTCACCCCTCCACTTT. Its translation is CASSQETGNSPLHF.

This clone was observed many times. The chain joins TRBV3-1 to TRBJ1-1; D gene ambiguous. The CDR3 is 17 amino acids. Germline CDR1 is LGHDT and CDR2 is YNNKEL (reference sequence). Trimming took 5 bases from V and 2 from J, leaving 21 bases between them. CDR3 nucleotide sequence: TGTGCCAGCAGCACACGGCTCTCGTGGGGAGCTAACACTGAAGCTTTCTTT. Translation gives CASSTRLSWGANTEAFF.

Many counts were recorded for this clone. The genes are TRBV19 and TRBJ2-7; D is perhaps TRBD1 or TRBD2 (5 bases each). The germline V gene encodes CDR1 LNHDA and CDR2 SQIVND (reference sequence). V lost 5 bases and J 3 bases, leaving 14 bases between the germline ends. The CDR3 totals 14 residues. CDR3 loop: CASSFGTTNYEQYF. The DNA of the CDR3 is TGTGCCAGTAGTTTTGGGACGACGAACTACGAGCAGTACTTC.

The rearrangement uses TRBV27 and TRBJ1-6; weak D call: TRBD1 (6 bases). The CDR3 runs 18 residues. Germline-derived CDR1 and CDR2 are MNHEY and SMNVEV (reference sequence). V lost 6 bases, J lost 10 bases, and 28 bases lay in between. This CDR3 reads CASRQNLGGTILLSPLHF. In DNA, the CDR3 is TGTGCCAGCAGACAAAACTTGGGGGGCACGATACTCTTATCACCCCTCCACTTT.

The rearrangement links TRBV20-1 to TRBJ1-6; possibly TRBD1 for D (5 bases). CDR1 and CDR2 from the germline V gene are DFQATT and SNEGSKA (reference sequence). V lost 6 bases and J 6 bases, leaving 9 bases between the germline ends. The CDR3 has 12 residues. The CDR3 region is CSALGGNSPLHF. The CDR3 coding sequence is TGCAGTGCCCTCGGGGGTAATTCACCCCTCCACTTT.

This clone was detected only a few times. The chain joins TRBV6-1 to TRBJ1-5; 8 bases are a match to TRBD1. The CDR3 is 15 amino acids. From germline, CDR1 is MNHNS and CDR2 SASEGT. Germline trimming cut 6 bases from V and 3 bases from J; bases unmatched to any gene: 7. CDR3 coding DNA: TGTGCCAGCAGAGAGACAGGGGCGGACAATCAGCCCCAGCATTTT. Protein: CASRETGADNQPQHF.